This T cell receptor (beta chain) was obtained from a study of OX40 agonist ivuxolimab in advanced cancers. Study as a whole: People who had prior anti-PD-1, anti-PD-L1 or anti-CTLA-4 therapy could take part, and roughly 40% had some.

Of note for this clone: The antigen is undetermined.

Autoimmune disease history or systemic immunosuppression led to patients being barred. Clones were sequenced by immunoSEQ multiplex PCR, and TCRdb holds only the in-frame ones, with some missing. The sample has about 73,000 clones, over 80% seen once. Overall study results and limits: Dosing at 0.1 to 3.0 mg/kg was accompanied by clonal expansion of CD4+ and CD8+ blood T cells by week 6. Low normalized T-cell clonal expansion was additionally recorded for some nonresponders.

CDR1 and CDR2 from the germline V gene are SGHNT and YENEEA. V was clipped by 5 bases and J by 4 bases, with 18 bases between them. The CDR3 length is 16 residues. The sequencing here drew on CD4+ or CD8+ T cells sorted from blood, taken in a trial of the OX40 agonist ivuxolimab. The receptor comes from an adult with an advanced solid tumor such as melanoma, head and neck, liver or kidney cancer. The chain is built from TRBV11-3 and TRBJ2-1, with D possibly being TRBD1 or TRBD2 (5 bases each). CDR3 nucleotides: TGTGCCAGCAGCCCCCGGGGCTTCCCCCCTTACAATGAGCAGTTCTTC. Residues: CASSPRGFPPYNEQFF.